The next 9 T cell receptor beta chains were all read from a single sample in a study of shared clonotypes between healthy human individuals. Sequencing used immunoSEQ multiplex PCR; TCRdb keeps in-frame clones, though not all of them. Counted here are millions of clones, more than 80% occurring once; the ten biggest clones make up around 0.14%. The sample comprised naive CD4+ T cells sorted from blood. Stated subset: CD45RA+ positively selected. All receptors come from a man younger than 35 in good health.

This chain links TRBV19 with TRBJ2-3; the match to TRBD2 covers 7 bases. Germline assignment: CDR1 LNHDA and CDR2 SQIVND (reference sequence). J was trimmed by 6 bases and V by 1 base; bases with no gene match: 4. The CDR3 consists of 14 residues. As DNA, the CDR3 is TGTGCCAGTAGTATAGTTTCGGGGGGTGATACGCAGTATTTT. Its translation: CASSIVSGGDTQYF.

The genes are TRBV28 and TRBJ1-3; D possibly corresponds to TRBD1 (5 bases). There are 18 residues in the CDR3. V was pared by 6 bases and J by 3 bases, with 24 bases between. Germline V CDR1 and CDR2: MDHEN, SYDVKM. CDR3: CASSPIAGSRVYGNTIYF. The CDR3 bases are TGTGCCAGCAGCCCTATCGCAGGGAGCAGGGTATATGGAAACACCATATATTTT.

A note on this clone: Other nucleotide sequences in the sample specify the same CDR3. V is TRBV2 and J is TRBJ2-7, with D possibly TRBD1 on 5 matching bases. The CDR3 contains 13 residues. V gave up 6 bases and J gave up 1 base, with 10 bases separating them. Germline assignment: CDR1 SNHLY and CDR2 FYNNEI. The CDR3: CASSPGRSYEQYF. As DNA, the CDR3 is TGTGCCAGCAGCCCAGGGCGATCCTACGAGCAGTACTTC.

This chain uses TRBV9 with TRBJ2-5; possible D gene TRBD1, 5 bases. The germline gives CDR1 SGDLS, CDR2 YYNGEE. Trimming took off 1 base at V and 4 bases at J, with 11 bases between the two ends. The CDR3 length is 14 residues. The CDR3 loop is CASSVSTQGETQYF. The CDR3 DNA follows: TGTGCCAGCAGCGTATCAACCCAGGGAGAGACCCAGTACTTC.

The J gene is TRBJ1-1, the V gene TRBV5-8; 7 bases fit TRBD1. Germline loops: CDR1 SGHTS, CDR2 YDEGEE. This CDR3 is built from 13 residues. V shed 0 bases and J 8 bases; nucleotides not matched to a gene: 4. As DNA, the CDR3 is TGTGCCAGCAGCTTGGGAGGGGGCAGGGAAGCTTTCTTT. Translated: CASSLGGGREAFF.

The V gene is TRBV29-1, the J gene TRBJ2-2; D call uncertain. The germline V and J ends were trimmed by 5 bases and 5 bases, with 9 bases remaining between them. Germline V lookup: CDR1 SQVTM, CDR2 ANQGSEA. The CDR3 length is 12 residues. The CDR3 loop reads CSVSEYTGELFF. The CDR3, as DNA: TGCAGCGTTTCGGAGTATACCGGGGAGCTGTTTTTT.

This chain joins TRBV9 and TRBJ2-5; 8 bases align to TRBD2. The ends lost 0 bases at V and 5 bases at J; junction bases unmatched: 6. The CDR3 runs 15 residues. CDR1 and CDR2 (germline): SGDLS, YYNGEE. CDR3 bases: TGTGCCAGCAGCGTAGGGACTAGCAGTTTCGAGACCCAGTACTTC. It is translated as CASSVGTSSFETQYF.

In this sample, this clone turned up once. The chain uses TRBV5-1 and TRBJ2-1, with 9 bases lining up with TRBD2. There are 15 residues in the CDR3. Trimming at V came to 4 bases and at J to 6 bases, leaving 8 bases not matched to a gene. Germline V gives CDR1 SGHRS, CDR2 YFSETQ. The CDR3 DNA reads TGCGCCAGCAGCAGGGAGGGACTAGCTGCCAATGAGCAGTTCTTC. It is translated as CASSREGLAANEQFF.

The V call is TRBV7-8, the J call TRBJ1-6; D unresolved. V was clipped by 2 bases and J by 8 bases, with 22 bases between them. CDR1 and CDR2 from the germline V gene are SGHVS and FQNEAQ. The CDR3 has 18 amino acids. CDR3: CASSLLTTGIRWDSPLHF. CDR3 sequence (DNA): TGTGCCAGCAGCTTACTAACGACCGGGATCAGGTGGGATTCACCCCTCCACTTT.